The rows below give T cell receptor beta chains drawn from one sample of a study of cytomegalovirus exposure and HLA in healthy donors. Measured with immunoSEQ multiplex PCR; TCRdb has only the in-frame clones, and not every one. The data show roughly 67,000 clones, about 82% seen once. The sample was PBMCs. These TCRs come from a woman in her twenties or thirties in good health and CMV-seronegative. Both conserved end residues are part of each CDR3. The D gene is left open where the match is weak. The listing skips clone size in some rows; elsewhere it reads once, few, many or a size class.

cdr3_aa | cdr3_nt | clone_size | v_call | d_call | j_call
CASKGVGAGELFF | TGTGCTAGTAAAGGGGTAGGGGCCGGGGAGCTGTTTTTT | - | TRBV12-5 | - | TRBJ2-2
CASSLGLNYGYTF | TGTGCCAGCAGCCTCGGGTTGAACTATGGCTACACCTTC | - | TRBV13 | - | TRBJ1-2
CASLSPTGDLTTGELFF | TGCGCCAGCTTGAGCCCTACAGGGGACTTAACCACCGGGGAGCTGTTTTTT | - | TRBV4-1 | - | TRBJ2-2
CASSVGQTYEQYF | TGTGCCAGCTCAGTCGGACAGACCTACGAGCAGTACTTC | - | TRBV18 | - | TRBJ2-7
CASRAGDGAAQYF | TGTGCCAGCAGGGCGGGGGACGGGGCGGCGCAGTATTTT | - | TRBV2 | TRBD2 | TRBJ2-3
CASSRRSGELFF | TGTGCCAGCAGTCGGAGGTCCGGGGAGCTGTTTTTT | once | TRBV7-9 | - | TRBJ2-2
CASWVQGGEQYF | TGTGCCAGCTGGGTACAGGGGGGCGAGCAGTACTTC | - | TRBV27 | TRBD1 | TRBJ2-7
CASSPAGGTEAFF | TGTGCCAGCTCACCAGCCGGGGGCACTGAAGCTTTCTTT | few | TRBV18 | - | TRBJ1-1
CASSLKISGGASGELFF | TGTGCCAGCAGCTTAAAAATTAGCGGGGGGGCAAGCGGGGAGCTGTTTTTT | - | TRBV11-2 | TRBD2 | TRBJ2-2
CASSARWDRGYEQYF | TGTGCCAGCTCGGCGAGGTGGGACAGGGGCTACGAGCAGTACTTC | - | TRBV11-2 | TRBD1 | TRBJ2-7
CASSKNRGPGNTEAFF | TGTGCCAGCAGCAAGAACAGGGGGCCTGGTAACACTGAAGCTTTCTTT | - | TRBV21-1 | - | TRBJ1-1
CATSRDPARVGLYEQYF | TGTGCCACCAGCAGAGACCCCGCCAGGGTGGGCCTCTACGAGCAGTACTTC | - | TRBV15 | - | TRBJ2-7
CASSKAGPGHLSTF | TGTGCCAGCAGCAAGGCTGGGCCGGGACACCTTTCCACCTTC | - | TRBV6-5 | - | TRBJ1-2
CASSERGSSYGYTF | TGTGCCAGCAGTGAACGGGGGAGCTCCTATGGCTACACCTTC | few | TRBV2 | - | TRBJ1-2
CASSFTGTDGYTF | TGTGCCAGCAGCTTTACCGGGACAGACGGCTACACCTTC | - | TRBV7-9 | TRBD1 | TRBJ1-2
CASSPFTNTEAFF | TGTGCCAGCAGTCCCTTTACTAACACTGAAGCTTTCTTT | - | TRBV6-5 | - | TRBJ1-1
CASSSRLNTQYF | TGTGCCAGCAGCTCCCGACTGAATACGCAGTATTTT | - | TRBV6-5 | - | TRBJ2-3
CASSLTGLDSFSSDTQYF | TGTGCCAGCAGCCTAACGGGACTAGATTCGTTCTCGTCAGATACGCAGTATTTT | few | TRBV28 | TRBD2 | TRBJ2-3
CASSSDRQGAWFTEAFF | TGTGCCAGCAGCTCAGACAGACAGGGGGCTTGGTTTACTGAAGCTTTCTTT | few | TRBV11-3 | TRBD1 | TRBJ1-1
CAISLSGAEIYEQYF | TGTGCCATCAGCCTAAGCGGGGCCGAAATCTACGAGCAGTACTTC | - | TRBV10-3 | TRBD2 | TRBJ2-7
CASRRGETQYF | TGTGCCTCCCGCCGGGGGGAGACCCAGTACTTC | - | TRBV2 | - | TRBJ2-5
CASSSSGGNQPQHF | TGTGCCAGTAGTTCATCAGGGGGCAATCAGCCCCAGCATTTT | few | TRBV19 | - | TRBJ1-5
CASSISPGMKGYTF | TGTGCCAGTAGTATATCGCCGGGGATGAAGGGCTACACCTTC | - | TRBV19 | - | TRBJ1-2
CASTRPGTGNSPLHF | TGTGCCAGCACCAGACCAGGGACAGGGAATTCACCCCTCCACTTT | - | TRBV6-1 | TRBD1 | TRBJ1-6
CSSSSGQGYTF | TGTTCCAGCAGCTCAGGACAAGGCTACACCTTC | - | TRBV7-9 | - | TRBJ1-2
CACTLPGGEAFF | TGTGCCTGTACCCTTCCGGGGGGCGAAGCTTTCTTT | - | TRBV30 | - | TRBJ1-1
CASSFIGELFF | TGTGCCAGCAGCTTTATCGGGGAGCTGTTTTTT | - | TRBV11-2 | - | TRBJ2-2
CSVERQGATYEQYF | TGCAGCGTTGAACGACAGGGGGCCACCTACGAGCAGTACTTC | once | TRBV29-1 | TRBD1 | TRBJ2-7
CASRAGGSERPNGYTF | TGCGCCAGCAGGGCAGGGGGGAGTGAGCGGCCCAATGGCTACACCTTC | - | TRBV10-2 | TRBD1 | TRBJ1-2
CASSEPGATYGYTF | TGTGCCAGCAGTGAGCCAGGGGCGACCTATGGCTACACCTTC | - | TRBV25-1 | - | TRBJ1-2
CASSAGGTGELFF | TGCGCCAGCAGCGCCGGAGGCACCGGGGAGCTGTTTTTT | - | TRBV5-1 | - | TRBJ2-2
CAISESSTGIEGYTF | TGTGCCATCAGTGAGTCGAGTACAGGGATTGAGGGCTACACTTTC | - | TRBV10-3 | - | TRBJ1-2
CASSQRMNTGELFF | TGTGCCAGCAGTCAGCGGATGAACACCGGGGAGCTGTTTTTT | - | TRBV6-5 | - | TRBJ2-2
CASSISGAQPQHF | TGTGCCAGTAGTATATCAGGGGCCCAGCCCCAGCATTTT | - | TRBV19 | - | TRBJ1-5
CASSPAGGRQDQPQHF | TGTGCCAGCTCACCAGCGGGGGGAAGGCAGGATCAGCCCCAGCATTTT | - | TRBV18 | - | TRBJ1-5
CASSLTRALQGSPLHF | TGTGCCAGCAGCTTAACCAGGGCTCTTCAGGGATCACCCCTCCACTTT | - | TRBV13 | - | TRBJ1-6
CASSSGVSGNTIYF | TGTGCCAGCAGCTCGGGGGTATCTGGAAACACCATATATTTT | - | TRBV7-2 | - | TRBJ1-3
CATEGRGLAGGLGEQFF | TGTGCCACAGAGGGGCGGGGACTAGCGGGGGGGTTAGGGGAGCAGTTCTTC | few | TRBV2 | TRBD2 | TRBJ2-1
CASSLAAIGTNEKLFF | TGTGCCAGCAGCTTGGCGGCCATCGGGACTAATGAAAAACTGTTTTTT | - | TRBV5-6 | - | TRBJ1-4
CASSADRVNYGYTF | TGTGCCAGCAGCGCGGACAGGGTGAACTATGGCTACACCTTC | - | TRBV5-6 | TRBD1 | TRBJ1-2
CSVEWGGDTEAFF | TGCAGCGTTGAGTGGGGGGGAGATACTGAAGCTTTCTTT | once | TRBV29-1 | - | TRBJ1-1
CASSAIPHRQETQYF | TGTGCCAGCAGCGCGATTCCACACCGCCAAGAGACCCAGTACTTC | - | TRBV9 | - | TRBJ2-5
CASSPRLGADDEQFF | TGTGCCAGCTCACCCCGACTAGGGGCCGACGATGAGCAGTTCTTC | - | TRBV18 | - | TRBJ2-1
CASTRQGTNTEAFF | TGTGCCAGTACCAGACAGGGGACGAACACTGAAGCTTTCTTT | - | TRBV19 | TRBD1 | TRBJ1-1
CASSLDRVRTEAFF | TGTGCCAGCAGCCTTGACAGGGTGAGGACTGAAGCTTTCTTT | - | TRBV7-8 | TRBD1 | TRBJ1-1
CASSLSPRGGYEQYF | TGTGCCAGCAGTTTATCCCCTAGGGGGGGATACGAGCAGTACTTC | - | TRBV28 | - | TRBJ2-7
CASSLEGGSGNTIYF | TGCGCCAGCAGCTTGGAAGGGGGCTCTGGAAACACCATATATTTT | few | TRBV5-1 | - | TRBJ1-3
CASSDRGRSLNGYTF | TGTGCCAGCAGTGACAGGGGGAGGAGTTTGAATGGCTACACCTTC | - | TRBV2 | TRBD1 | TRBJ1-2
CASSLDRGDSPLHF | TGTGCCAGCAGTCTGGACAGGGGGGATTCACCCCTCCACTTT | - | TRBV2 | TRBD1 | TRBJ1-6
CASSQDYGGLHEQFF | TGCGCCAGCAGCCAAGATTACGGGGGGCTCCATGAGCAGTTCTTC | - | TRBV4-1 | - | TRBJ2-1
CASSQLSAGQRSYEQYF | TGTGCCAGCAGCCAATTATCGGCGGGACAGAGATCTTACGAGCAGTACTTC | - | TRBV4-2 | - | TRBJ2-7
CASLGGVPYYEQYF | TGTGCCAGCTTAGGGGGGGTCCCGTACTACGAGCAGTACTTC | - | TRBV28 | - | TRBJ2-7